This T cell receptor beta chain was sequenced for a study of spatial heterogeneity in lung cancer. The time point was: sample taken at primary tumor resection. Extraction of whole RNA from tumor, nontumor lung or frozen PBMC preceded unsorted sequencing. V shed 3 bases and J shed 3 bases, with 9 bases lying between them. CDR1 is DFQATT and CDR2 is SNEGSKA in the germline V gene (reference sequence). This CDR3 is built from 13 residues. Every TCR cDNA molecule carried a tag that served as a unique molecular identifier. MiXCR, run by TCRdb on the 5' RACE reads, gives a single entry per CDR3 protein. The sample shows around 60,000 distinct CDR3 sequences, 8% to 9% of them seen only once.

The sample was PBMCs, taken at surgery. The chain is built from TRBV20-1 and TRBJ2-1, with D tentatively TRBD1 (6 bases). The source of this sequence is a female donor with early-stage non-small cell lung cancer. The CDR3 coding sequence is TGCAGTGCTAGTACAGGGTACTACAATGAGCAGTTCTTC. This translates into CSASTGYYNEQFF.